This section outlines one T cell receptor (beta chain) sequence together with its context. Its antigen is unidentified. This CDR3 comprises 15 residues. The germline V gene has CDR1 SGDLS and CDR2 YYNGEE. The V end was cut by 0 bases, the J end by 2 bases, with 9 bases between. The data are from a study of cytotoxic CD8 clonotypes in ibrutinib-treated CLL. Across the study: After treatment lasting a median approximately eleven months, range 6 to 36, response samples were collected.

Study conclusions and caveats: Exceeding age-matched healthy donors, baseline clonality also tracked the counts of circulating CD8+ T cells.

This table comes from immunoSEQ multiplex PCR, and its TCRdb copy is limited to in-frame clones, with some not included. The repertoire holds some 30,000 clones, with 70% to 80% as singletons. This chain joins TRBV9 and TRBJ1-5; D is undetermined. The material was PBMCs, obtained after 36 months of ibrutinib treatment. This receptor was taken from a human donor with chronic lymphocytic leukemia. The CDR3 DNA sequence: TGTGCCAGCAGCGTAGGAACGGGCCGCAATCAGCCCCAGCATTTT. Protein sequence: CASSVGTGRNQPQHF.